The next 16 T cell receptor beta chains were all read from a single sample in a study of OX40 agonist ivuxolimab in advanced cancers. Data came from immunoSEQ multiplex PCR; TCRdb stores just in-frame clones and leaves some out. The sample shows tens of thousands of clones, 89% of them seen only once. Specimen: CD4+ or CD8+ T cells sorted from blood, collected in a trial of the OX40 agonist ivuxolimab. These receptors all come from an adult with an advanced solid tumor such as melanoma, head and neck, liver or kidney cancer.

With regard to this clone: One end of the junction does not line up with germline, which may come from a read error. This chain connects TRBV19 to TRBJ2-2; 9 positions agree with TRBD1. CDR3 size: 15 residues. Germline-derived CDR1 and CDR2 are LNHDA and SQIVND (reference sequence). CDR3 region: CASSYGTGNTRELFF. The CDR3 coding sequence is TGTGCCAGTAGTTACGGGACAGGGAACACCAGGGAGCTGTTTTTT.

V and J are TRBV7-9 and TRBJ1-2; 9 nucleotides match TRBD1. Germline V CDR1 and CDR2: SEHNR, FQNEAQ (reference sequence). There are 15 residues in the CDR3. Trimming took 4 bases from V and 8 from J; bases not matched to a gene: 11. CDR3 region: CASSSPADRGEGYTF. The CDR3 nucleotides are TGTGCCAGCAGCTCCCCCGCCGACAGGGGGGAAGGCTACACCTTC. The full variable domain, in which reference TRBV7-9 and TRBJ1-2 provide the parts outside the CDR3, is DTGVSQNPRHKITKRGQNVTFRCDPISEHNRLYWYRQTLGQGPEFLTYFQNEAQLEKSRLLSDRFSAERPKGSFSTLEIQRTEQGDSAMYLCASSSPADRGEGYTFGSGTRLTVV.

This clone was recorded once. The rearrangement links TRBV30 to TRBJ2-1; the match to TRBD2 covers 10 bases. The junction had 2 bases not matched to a gene; V was cut back by 1 base and J by 5 bases. This CDR3 has 14 amino acids. CDR1 and CDR2 from the germline V gene are GTSNPN and SVGIG (reference sequence). The DNA for the CDR3 is TGTGCCTGGAGTGCACTAGCGGGGAACAATGAGCAGTTCTTC. Its protein is CAWSALAGNNEQFF.

The V gene is TRBV19, the J gene TRBJ2-4; the D is unclear. This CDR3 spans 15 amino acids. CDR1 is LNHDA, CDR2 SQIVND, per germline (reference sequence). V gave up 0 bases and J gave up 9 bases, with 15 bases separating them. The DNA for the CDR3 is TGTGCCAGTAGTATAGAGGGCAGTCGGGCAGTCATTCAGTACTTC. Encoded protein: CASSIEGSRAVIQYF.

The gene calls are TRBV6-5 and TRBJ2-1; tentatively, D is TRBD2 (5 bases). CDR1 and CDR2 from the germline V gene are MNHEY and SVGAGI. CDR3 length: 16 residues. Trimming pared 1 base from V and 3 bases from J, leaving 13 bases between. CDR3 DNA sequence: TGTGCCAGCAGTTACTTCCGAGGGAGTGACTACAATGAGCAGTTCTTC. Its translation is CASSYFRGSDYNEQFF.

The chain couples TRBV7-2 to TRBJ2-1; weak D call: TRBD1 (6 bases). The CDR3 consists of 13 residues. V was trimmed by 5 bases and J by 9 bases, leaving 14 bases between them. The V gene's germline CDR1 is SGHTA and CDR2 FQGNSA. CDR3 loop: CASSLTGKGEQFF. CDR3 DNA sequence: TGTGCCAGCAGCCTAACAGGGAAGGGTGAGCAGTTCTTC.

The V gene is TRBV19, the J gene TRBJ2-1; the match to TRBD1 covers 9 bases. The junction had 4 bases not matched to a gene; V was cut back by 4 bases and J by 0 bases. This CDR3 is 16 amino acids long. Germline V lookup: CDR1 LNHDA, CDR2 SQIVND (reference sequence). In DNA, the CDR3 is TGTGCCAGTAGTACCCCGGGACAGGGCTCCTACAATGAGCAGTTCTTC. It is translated as CASSTPGQGSYNEQFF.

The V call is TRBV30, the J call TRBJ2-2, with a possible D match to TRBD1 (6 bases). Trimming removed 2 bases at V and 6 bases at J, with 19 bases between. The CDR3 loop spans 16 amino acids. Germline-derived CDR1 and CDR2 are GTSNPN and SVGIG (reference sequence). In DNA, the CDR3 is TGTGCCTGGAGTCCGACAGGTCTCATCGCCTCCGGGGAGCTGTTTTTT. Its translation: CAWSPTGLIASGELFF.

For the CDR3, the DNA is TGTGCCAGCAGCTCGGTGTCCTCAGGGCGCGTTAATGAAAAACTGTTTTTT. This encodes CASSSVSSGRVNEKLFF. The V call is TRBV5-8, the J call TRBJ1-4; maybe TRBD1 (5 bases). The CDR3 loop spans 17 amino acids. The germline V and J ends were trimmed by 3 bases and 4 bases, with 19 bases remaining between them. The V gene's germline CDR1 is SGHTS and CDR2 YDEGEE.

The chain employs TRBV27 and TRBJ2-3; the D is unclear. The CDR3 has 13 residues. Germline CDR1 MNHEY, CDR2 SMNVEV (reference sequence). Trimming stripped 2 bases from V and 5 bases from J, with 8 bases between. For the CDR3, the DNA is TGTGCCAGCAGTTTAAATCCAAGAGATACGCAGTATTTT. Amino acid sequence: CASSLNPRDTQYF.

The chain carries TRBV29-1 and TRBJ2-1; D possibly corresponds to TRBD2 (6 bases). Trimming cost V 7 bases and J 1 base, with 8 bases left between them. The CDR3 is made up of 12 amino acids. Germline V gives CDR1 SQVTM, CDR2 ANQGSEA. This CDR3 is CSAGDSYNEQFF. In nucleotides, the CDR3 is TGCAGCGCGGGGGATTCCTACAATGAGCAGTTCTTC.

V and J are TRBV5-4 and TRBJ2-7, with 9 bases matching TRBD2. The CDR3 is 14 amino acids. The V gene end was trimmed by 10 bases and the J gene end by 0 bases; junction bases not matched to a gene: 8. Germline V gene lookup returns CDR1 SGHNT and CDR2 YYREEE (reference sequence). CDR3 in amino acids: CALRTSESSYEQYF. CDR3 in DNA: TGTGCCTTGAGGACTAGCGAGAGCTCCTACGAGCAGTACTTC. Based on the CDR3 plus reference TRBV5-4 and TRBJ2-7, the full variable domain is ETGVTQSPTHLIKTRGQQVTLRCSSQSGHNTVSWYQQALGQGPQFIFQYYREEENGRGNFPPRFSGLQFPNYSSELNVNALELDDSALYLCALRTSESSYEQYFGPGTRLTVT.

This clone was seen only once. The chain couples TRBV10-3 to TRBJ1-5, with TRBD1 matching over 7 bases. The length of the CDR3 is 14 residues. Losses at the gene ends were 2 bases for V and 5 bases for J; bases not matched to a gene: 3. CDR1 and CDR2 (germline): ENHRY, SYGVKD. The CDR3 DNA reads as TGTGCCATCAGTGAGGATCAGGGGGATCAGCCCCAGCATTTT. Translated: CAISEDQGDQPQHF.

The chain couples TRBV20-1 to TRBJ2-5; D is uncertain. Trimming took off 1 base at V and 1 base at J, with 1 base between the two ends. Per germline, CDR1 DFQATT and CDR2 SNEGSKA (reference sequence). The CDR3 is made up of 11 amino acids. The CDR3 region is CSARVQETQYF. CDR3 nucleotide sequence: TGCAGTGCTAGAGTCCAAGAGACCCAGTACTTC.

This chain uses TRBV7-3 with TRBJ1-4; 10 bases are shared with TRBD1. V shed 5 bases, J shed 4 bases, and the junction held 13 bases outside the gene matches. Germline values: CDR1 SGHTA, CDR2 FQGTGA. This CDR3 is built from 18 residues. The CDR3 coding sequence is TGTGCCAGCAGCCCCCCGGGGGACAGGGGATCCCATAATGAAAAACTGTTTTTT. As protein: CASSPPGDRGSHNEKLFF.

This sequence joins TRBV19 and TRBJ2-4; 11 bases are shared with TRBD2. This CDR3 region has 20 residues. The germline V gene has CDR1 LNHDA and CDR2 SQIVND (reference sequence). The V and J ends lost 4 bases and 0 bases, in that order; junction bases with no gene match: 14. The CDR3 nucleotides are TGTGCCAGTAGTACGACGGGACTAGCGGCCCTGGGGTTAGCCAAAAACATTCAGTACTTC. Protein product: CASSTTGLAALGLAKNIQYF.